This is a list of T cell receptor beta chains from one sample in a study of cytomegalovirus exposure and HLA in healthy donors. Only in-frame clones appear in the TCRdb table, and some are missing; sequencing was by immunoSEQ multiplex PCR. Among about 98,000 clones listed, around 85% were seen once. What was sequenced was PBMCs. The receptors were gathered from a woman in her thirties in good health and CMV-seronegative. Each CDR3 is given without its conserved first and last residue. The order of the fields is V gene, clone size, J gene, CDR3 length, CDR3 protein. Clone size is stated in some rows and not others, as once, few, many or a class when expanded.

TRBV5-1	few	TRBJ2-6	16	ASSLVAGPSSGANVLT
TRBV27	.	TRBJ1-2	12	ASGSWAGDYGYT
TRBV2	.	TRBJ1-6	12	ASSAGTGNSPLH
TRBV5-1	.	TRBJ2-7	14	ASSFDRLAGADEQY
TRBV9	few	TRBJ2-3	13	ASSVGSLGTDTQY
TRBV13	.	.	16	ASSLGRLRAGLSYEQY
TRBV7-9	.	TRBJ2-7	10	ASTLSGYEQY
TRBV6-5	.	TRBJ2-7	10	ASRDRSDEQY
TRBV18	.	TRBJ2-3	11	ASSARGTDTQY
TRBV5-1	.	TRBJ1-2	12	ASSPGQGMNGYT
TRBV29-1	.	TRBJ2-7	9	SVEHGYEQY
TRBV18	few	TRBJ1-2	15	ASSPRQFQGLGFGYT
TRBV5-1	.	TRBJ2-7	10	ASSAQGYEQY
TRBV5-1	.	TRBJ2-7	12	ASSQKGGGYEQY
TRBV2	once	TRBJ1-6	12	ASQQTGYNSPLH
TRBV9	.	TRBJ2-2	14	ASSGRASGITGELF
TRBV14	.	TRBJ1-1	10	ASSHGRTEAF
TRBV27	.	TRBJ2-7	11	ASSLNRGHEQY
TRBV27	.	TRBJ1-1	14	ASSSRSLHPNTEAF
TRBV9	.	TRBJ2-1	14	ASSVGQRGIYNEQF
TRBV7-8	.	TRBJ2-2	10	ASSSPGGELF
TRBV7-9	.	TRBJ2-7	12	ASRPGTGSYEQY
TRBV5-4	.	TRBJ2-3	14	ASSNAAGGVTDTQY
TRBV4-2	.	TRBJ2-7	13	ASSSRDRGVYEQY
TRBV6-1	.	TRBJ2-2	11	ASGQMNTGELF
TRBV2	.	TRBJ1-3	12	ASSVTGSGNTIY
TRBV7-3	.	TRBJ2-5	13	ASSLTGGAGETQY
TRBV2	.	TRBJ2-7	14	ASSEWGTGTGYEQY
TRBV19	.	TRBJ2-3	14	ASSSSTGQVTDTQY
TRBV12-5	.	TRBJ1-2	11	ASGFADTYGYT
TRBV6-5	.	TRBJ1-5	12	ASWNRGGNQPQH
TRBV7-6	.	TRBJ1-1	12	ASSEGQMNTEAF